Listed here are 26 T cell receptor beta chains from one sample, sequenced in a study of T cells in Graves' hyperthyroidism and ophthalmopathy. Amplification targeted TCR beta CDR3 regions from RNA transcripts. Initially, a first-round RT-PCR of the TCR CDR3 employed the HTBI primer set. TCRdb processed the multiplex PCR reads anew with MiXCR; each CDR3 protein has one entry. The repertoire holds 160,000 or so distinct CDR3 sequences, with around 8.9% as singletons. Material for sequencing was blood. These TCRs come from a woman aged 18-29 years with Graves' hyperthyroidism that later progressed to Graves' ophthalmopathy.

This clonotype has just a few counts. The chain employs TRBV3-1 and TRBJ1-6; D is ambiguous. Germline CDR1 reads LGHDT; CDR2 reads YNNKEL (reference sequence). Between the trimmed V and J ends, which lost 1 base and 4 bases, there was a span of 8 bases. The CDR3 length is 15 residues. The CDR3 bases are TGTGCCAGCAGCCAAGGGACGGTATATAATTCACCCCTCCACTTT. Encoded protein: CASSQGTVYNSPLHF.

This clonotype was observed at least ten times. This chain joins TRBV9 and TRBJ1-1; D call uncertain. The length of the CDR3 is 13 residues. Germline-derived CDR1 and CDR2 are SGDLS and YYNGEE. The germline V and J ends were trimmed by 0 bases and 1 base, with 4 bases remaining between them. As DNA, the CDR3 is TGTGCCAGCAGCGTAGAGTGGAACACTGAAGCTTTCTTT. Its translation: CASSVEWNTEAFF.

J is TRBJ2-3 and V is TRBV12-5; D ambiguous. The CDR3 contains 13 residues. Germline CDR1 reads LGHNT; CDR2 reads FRNRAP. V lost 7 bases and J 6 bases, leaving 14 bases between the germline ends. CDR3 region: CASAMGGSDTQYF. The DNA for the CDR3 is TGTGCTAGTGCCATGGGTGGCTCGGATACGCAGTATTTT.

This clonotype was recorded many times. The chain couples TRBV7-2 to TRBJ2-7, with no clear D. CDR3 size: 16 residues. Germline V CDR1 and CDR2: SGHTA, FQGNSA. The V end lost 0 bases, the J end lost 2 bases, and 14 bases lay between the germline ends. DNA for the CDR3: TGTGCCAGCAGCTTAGCCCCTGGAGACATCGCCTACGAGCAGTACTTC. This gives the protein CASSLAPGDIAYEQYF.

The rearrangement links TRBV5-6 to TRBJ2-1, with 8 bases that match TRBD1. The CDR3 spans 16 residues. Trimming removed 0 bases from V and 5 bases from J; junction bases left unmatched: 7. CDR1 SGHDT and CDR2 YYEEEE come from the germline V gene. The CDR3 DNA follows: TGTGCCAGCAGCTTGGCCGGGGCAGGGGGCCACAATGAGCAGTTCTTC. This encodes CASSLAGAGGHNEQFF.

The J gene is TRBJ1-3, the V gene TRBV11-2, with no clear D. The V end was cut by 10 bases, the J end by 5 bases, with 12 bases between. Looked up from germline, CDR1 is SGHAT and CDR2 is FQNNGV. The CDR3 covers 12 residues. This chain's CDR3 is CAIRRERNTIYF. The CDR3 nucleotides read TGTGCCATCAGAAGGGAGCGAAACACCATATATTTT. Full variable domain (outside the CDR3, taken from reference TRBV11-2 and TRBJ1-3): EAGVAQSPRYKIIEKRQSVAFWCNPISGHATLYWYQQILGQGPKLLIQFQNNGVVDDSQLPKDRFSAERLKGVDSTLKIQPAKLEDSAVYLCAIRRERNTIYFGEGSWLTVV.

This clonotype was detected many times. The chain has TRBV30 and TRBJ1-1, with 7 positions matching TRBD1. The V gene end was trimmed by 5 bases and the J gene end by 5 bases; junction bases not matched to a gene: 17. Germline loops: CDR1 GTSNPN, CDR2 SVGIG (reference sequence). The CDR3 runs 16 residues. The CDR3: CAWSPWEGARGTEAFF. The CDR3 nucleotides are TGTGCCTGGTCCCCCTGGGAGGGGGCGCGGGGAACTGAAGCTTTCTTT.

This clonotype was counted ten times or more. The chain employs TRBV2 and TRBJ2-3, with no clear D. The germline CDR1 and CDR2 sequences are SNHLY and FYNNEI. Trimming removed 4 bases at V and 0 bases at J, with 8 bases between. The CDR3 loop spans 14 amino acids. Here the CDR3 DNA reads TGTGCCAGCAGTGTATCGCAGAGCACAGATACGCAGTATTTT. Translation: CASSVSQSTDTQYF.

This clonotype was picked up a small number of times. The V and J genes are TRBV20-1 and TRBJ2-3, with D unresolved. Trimming removed 0 bases at V and 1 base at J, with 17 bases between. Germline V lookup: CDR1 DFQATT, CDR2 SNEGSKA (reference sequence). This CDR3 has 17 residues. The CDR3 coding sequence is TGCAGTGCTAGAGAACTTCGAGGTGGCCTGGGCACAGATACGCAGTATTTT. It codes for CSARELRGGLGTDTQYF.

This clonotype was seen at least ten times. The chain uses TRBV7-9 and TRBJ2-5, with 7 positions matching TRBD1. The ends lost 4 bases at V and 8 bases at J; junction bases unmatched: 4. Per the germline V gene, CDR1 is SEHNR and CDR2 is FQNEAQ (reference sequence). CDR3 length: 12 amino acids. CDR3 sequence: CASSWQGETQYF. The CDR3, as DNA: TGTGCCAGCAGCTGGCAGGGGGAAACCCAGTACTTC. Together with reference TRBV7-9 and TRBJ2-5, the CDR3 gives the full variable domain: DTGVSQNPRHKITKRGQNVTFRCDPISEHNRLYWYRQTLGQGPEFLTYFQNEAQLEKSRLLSDRFSAERPKGSFSTLEIQRTEQGDSAMYLCASSWQGETQYFGPGTRLLVL.

This clonotype was detected ten times or more. J is TRBJ1-2 and V is TRBV7-2; D gene ambiguous. The CDR3 extends over 14 amino acids. V lost 0 bases, J lost 8 bases, and 13 bases lay in between. CDR1 and CDR2 (germline): SGHTA, FQGNSA. The CDR3 is CASSLAAGKGGYTF. CDR3 nucleotide sequence: TGTGCCAGCAGCTTAGCGGCCGGTAAAGGGGGCTACACCTTC.

This clonotype was counted a few times. With a much larger clone just one base away, this may be a read error. This rearrangement joins TRBV3-1 to TRBJ2-2; D is ambiguous. CDR1 LGHDT and CDR2 YNNKEL come from the germline V gene (reference sequence). Trimming took off 4 bases at V and 1 base at J, with 4 bases between the two ends. This CDR3 has 13 residues. The CDR3 is CASSPQNTGELFF. The DNA for the CDR3 is TGTGCCAGCAGCCCGCAGAACACCGGGGAGCTGTTTTTT.

On this clonotype itself: No conserved phenylalanine or tryptophan ends this CDR3, so it is likely a read error. The V call is TRBV6-5, the J call TRBJ1-6; a weak D match, TRBD1 (5 bases). Trimming removed 4 bases at V and 7 bases at J, with 17 bases between. From germline, CDR1 is MNHEY and CDR2 SVGAGI. The CDR3 contains 16 residues. CDR3 bases: TGTGCCAGCAGTTGGGGGACGGAAGATAAAAATTCACCCCTCCACGTT. This encodes CASSWGTEDKNSPLHV.

In this sample, this clonotype turned up many times. The J gene is TRBJ1-5, the V gene TRBV12-3 or TRBV12-4; D remains unclear. The germline V and J ends were trimmed by 0 bases and 2 bases, with 14 bases remaining between them. There are 17 residues in the CDR3. The CDR3 coding sequence is TGTGCCAGCAGTTTAGCCAGCGGGATATTGGGCAATCAGCCCCAGCATTTT. Encoded protein: CASSLASGILGNQPQHF.

This clonotype was picked up many times. The V and J genes are TRBV19 and TRBJ1-1, with 7 nucleotides matching TRBD1. Germline loops: CDR1 LNHDA, CDR2 SQIVND (reference sequence). CDR3 length: 14 amino acids. After removal of 3 bases from V and 4 bases from J, the junction contained 5 bases not matched to a gene. In DNA form, the CDR3 reads TGTGCCAGTAGTATTACGACAGGGATCACTGAAGCTTTCTTT. It codes for CASSITTGITEAFF.

This clonotype was observed a handful of times. The chain couples TRBV18 to TRBJ1-3; unclear D gene. The CDR3 is 13 amino acids. V was pared by 2 bases and J by 5 bases, with 7 bases between. Germline V gene sequence: CDR1 KGHSH, CDR2 LQKENI. CDR3 amino acids: CASSPEPRNTIYF. CDR3 DNA: TGTGCCAGCTCACCAGAGCCCCGAAACACCATATATTTT. The full variable domain, its missing parts supplied by reference TRBV18 and TRBJ1-3, is NAGVMQNPRHLVRRRGQEARLRCSPMKGHSHVYWYRQLPEEGLKFMVYLQKENIIDESGMPKERFSAEFPKEGPSILRIQQVVRGDSAAYFCASSPEPRNTIYFGEGSWLTVV.

This clonotype was seen repeatedly, ten times or more. The chain uses TRBV7-8 and TRBJ1-2, with a tentative D call TRBD1 (5 bases). The CDR3 consists of 15 residues. The V end was cut by 2 bases, the J end by 4 bases, with 14 bases between. Germline CDR1 SGHVS, CDR2 FQNEAQ. CDR3 DNA: TGTGCCAGCAGCTTATCCCCCCCTGGGGGCTATGGCTACACCTTC. The encoded protein is CASSLSPPGGYGYTF.

Ten or more counts support this clonotype. The chain is built from TRBV9 and TRBJ1-5; D not resolved. The V end was cut by 2 bases, the J end by 9 bases, with 21 bases between. CDR3 length: 16 residues. Germline CDR1 SGDLS, CDR2 YYNGEE. CDR3 DNA: TGTGCCAGCAGCGTTGCCCTGCAGAGGGCCCGGGGGCCCCAGCATTTT. This gives the protein CASSVALQRARGPQHF.

This clonotype was observed a handful of times. The J gene is TRBJ1-2, the V gene TRBV5-1; tentatively, D is TRBD1 (5 bases). V was clipped by 0 bases and J by 4 bases, with 7 bases between them. Germline-derived CDR1 and CDR2 are SGHRS and YFSETQ. This CDR3 region has 13 residues. The DNA for the CDR3 is TGCGCCAGCAGCTTGGTGGGGGGCTATGGCTACACCTTC. Translating it yields CASSLVGGYGYTF. Filled out from reference TRBV5-1 and TRBJ1-2, the complete variable domain reads KAGVTQTPRYLIKTRGQQVTLSCSPISGHRSVSWYQQTPGQGLQFLFEYFSETQRNKGNFPGRFSGRQFSNSRSEMNVSTLELGDSALYLCASSLVGGYGYTFGSGTRLTVV.

This clonotype occurred many times. The chain uses TRBV15 and TRBJ2-1, with 10 bases identical to TRBD1. The CDR3 length is 14 residues. V gave up 8 bases and J gave up 9 bases; unmatched junction bases: 10. The germline CDR1 and CDR2 sequences are LNHNV and YYDKDF (reference sequence). The CDR3 nucleotides are TGTGCCACCTCACCGGGACAGGGGCCAGTTGAGCAGTTCTTC. This sequence encodes CATSPGQGPVEQFF.

This clonotype showed up many times. This CDR3 reads CASSIRQSSNQPQHF. CDR3 bases: TGTGCCAGTAGTATACGACAGAGTAGCAATCAGCCCCAGCATTTT. This chain connects TRBV19 to TRBJ1-5; tentative D call: TRBD1 (5 bases). Trimming left V 2 bases short and J 0 bases short, with 8 bases between. Germline V gives CDR1 LNHDA, CDR2 SQIVND (reference sequence). This CDR3 region has 15 residues. The full variable domain, completed using reference TRBV19 and TRBJ1-5, is DGGITQSPKYLFRKEGQNVTLSCEQNLNHDAMYWYRQDPGQGLRLIYYSQIVNDFQKGDIAEGYSVSREKKESFPLTVTSAQKNPTAFYLCASSIRQSSNQPQHFGDGTRLSIL.

This clonotype was observed many times. The CDR3 DNA follows: TGTGCCTGGAGTGAGACAGATACGCAGTATTTT. It codes for CAWSETDTQYF. The chain carries TRBV30 and TRBJ2-3, with D unclear. The CDR3 contains 11 residues. The V and J ends lost 1 base and 3 bases respectively, with 2 bases between them. Germline CDR1 reads GTSNPN; CDR2 reads SVGIG (reference sequence).

This clonotype came up many times. The J gene is TRBJ2-3, the V gene TRBV20-1; D gene unclear. This CDR3 comprises 14 residues. Germline lookup yields CDR1 DFQATT and CDR2 SNEGSKA (reference sequence). With 0 bases removed from V and 1 base from J, the gap between germline ends came to 8 bases. CDR3 nucleotides: TGCAGTGCTAGAGATCGCCGGCGCACAGATACGCAGTATTTT. It specifies CSARDRRRTDTQYF.

This clonotype was recorded a few times. V and J are TRBV4-1 and TRBJ1-2, with D possibly TRBD1 on 5 matching bases. Germline lookup yields CDR1 MGHRA and CDR2 YSYEKL. Trimming took 3 bases from V and 3 from J, leaving 11 bases between them. This CDR3 contains 14 residues. CDR3 coding DNA: TGCGCCAGCAGCCAGGGGACCCCTTACTATGGCTACACCTTC. Encoded protein: CASSQGTPYYGYTF.

Turning to this clonotype: A clone one base away is much larger, so this may be a read error. The gene calls are TRBV11-2 and TRBJ2-3; 11 bases agree with TRBD1. This CDR3 region has 16 residues. Germline V CDR1 and CDR2: SGHAT, FQNNGV. CDR3 nucleotides: TGTGCCGGCAGCTTAGGGACAGGGGGTACCGGGGATACGCAGTATTTT. This gives the protein CAGSLGTGGTGDTQYF.

This clonotype was seen many times. The CDR3 sequence: CASRPTGGANVLTF. The CDR3 DNA reads TGTGCCAGCAGACCTACAGGGGGAGCCAACGTCCTGACTTTC. This chain connects TRBV14 to TRBJ2-6; 8 nucleotides line up with TRBD1. The V and J ends lost 6 bases and 7 bases, in that order; junction bases with no gene match: 5. The CDR3 spans 14 residues. CDR1 and CDR2 from the germline V gene are SGHDN and FVKESK.